The rows below give T cell receptor beta chains drawn from one sample of a study of OX40 agonist ivuxolimab in advanced cancers. Data came from immunoSEQ multiplex PCR; TCRdb stores just in-frame clones and leaves some out. The data hold about 17,000 clones, with around 80% observed a single time. This material consisted of CD4+ or CD8+ T cells sorted from blood, taken in a trial of the OX40 agonist ivuxolimab. The receptors come from an adult with an advanced solid tumor such as melanoma, head and neck, liver or kidney cancer. Both conserved end residues are trimmed from each CDR3. Fields, in order: CDR3 protein, J gene, V gene, D gene. The D gene is left open where the match is weak.

ASSRAAGLAGVISYNEQF TRBJ2-1 TRBV14 TRBD2
ASSRTGPILGEKLF TRBJ1-4 TRBV27 TRBD1
ASSGGELAKNIQY TRBJ2-4 TRBV28 -
ASSVVGGRGEQF TRBJ2-1 TRBV9 -
ATSREQGNQPQH TRBJ1-5 TRBV15 TRBD1
ASSPPLGQIAQY TRBJ2-7 TRBV28 -
ASTNQGSGYT TRBJ1-2 TRBV7-9 -
ASSTGGTTGELF TRBJ2-2 TRBV11-2 TRBD1
ASSPAVEQF TRBJ2-1 TRBV27 -
ASSLEGTSGRAETQY TRBJ2-5 TRBV7-6 TRBD2
ASSAPLTSAREQF TRBJ2-1 TRBV9 -
ASSYGSGGFYEQY TRBJ2-7 TRBV28 TRBD2
ASSLDGTYYGYT TRBJ1-2 TRBV7-9 -
ASRTGPPPNEKLF TRBJ1-4 TRBV19 -
ASSLVDRGDQPQH TRBJ1-5 TRBV11-3 TRBD1
ASSQGAGDYNEQF TRBJ2-1 TRBV5-1 TRBD2
ASSLQGGHTEAF TRBJ1-1 TRBV7-2 TRBD1
ASSPQPSYQETQY TRBJ2-5 TRBV7-3 -
ASSATGTVSYGYT TRBJ1-2 TRBV6-1 -
ASSVGGRLPYEQY TRBJ2-7 TRBV9 TRBD2
ASSPVQGSYNEQF TRBJ2-1 TRBV11-2 -
AISESSLGLRVVGYT TRBJ1-2 TRBV10-3 -
ASSPSEGLVTQY TRBJ2-5 TRBV18 -
ASTGGSTEAF TRBJ1-1 TRBV6-1 TRBD1
ASSNSGNTIY TRBJ1-3 TRBV6-1 -
ASSLEGGPDQPQH TRBJ1-5 TRBV7-2 -
ASSLGTTRETQY TRBJ2-5 TRBV5-1 -
ASSSTTYYEQY TRBJ2-7 TRBV7-2 -
ASSQAPPDVGSSDTQY TRBJ2-3 TRBV4-3 -
ASSLGLAGMYEQY TRBJ2-7 TRBV5-7 TRBD2
ASSLAGGRADTQY TRBJ2-3 TRBV7-2 -
ASSRPYEGEQY TRBJ2-7 TRBV4-1 -
ASSYYKGHRQETQY TRBJ2-5 TRBV6-5 -
ASSLSLDSHEQY TRBJ2-7 TRBV7-2 -
ASSKGNPSYNEQF TRBJ2-1 TRBV14 -
ASSQTSGYTGELF TRBJ2-2 TRBV7-8 TRBD2
ASSSLSGELF TRBJ2-2 TRBV7-3 -
AISGGGSYEQY - TRBV10-3 -
ASSRVRGYGYT TRBJ1-2 TRBV23-1 -
ASSASGGRANTGELF TRBJ2-2 TRBV2 -